This T cell receptor (beta chain) came from a study of CD8 T cells in ankylosing spondylitis. The study, taken as a whole, reports: Some motif variants had been reported before (in reactive arthritis synovial fluid and blood). What seemed typical of ankylosing spondylitis blood was a TCR beta motif built from about 8 highly homologous variants. Within peripheral blood, clones linked to disease were CD8+ and relatively rare.

CDR3 size: 12 residues. The germline gives CDR1 MNHEY, CDR2 SVGEGT. V was trimmed by 8 bases and J by 4 bases, leaving 10 bases between them. Ten or more counts support this clonotype. What it recognizes is unknown. Scientists made TCR beta libraries using quantitative 5'-RACE with molecular barcodes. Each CDR3 protein gets one entry after TCRdb re-called the 5' RACE reads with MiXCR. The data contain 250,000 to 400,000 distinct CDR3 sequences, approximately 10% of them singletons. This rearrangement joins TRBV6-2 or TRBV6-3 to TRBJ2-3; tentative D call: TRBD2 (6 bases). The clonotype was recovered from a female donor with ankylosing spondylitis or in good health (not recorded which). Sample: blood, either unsorted or a sorted T cell fraction (not recorded which). CDR3: CASDPGADTQYF. In DNA, the CDR3 is TGTGCCAGCGACCCGGGGGCAGATACGCAGTATTTT.